This TCR beta chain stems from a study of PD-L1 blockade in urothelial cancer. Profiling relied on immunoSEQ multiplex PCR, and the TCRdb table lists in-frame clones only, not all of them. This table holds around 26,000 clones, approximately 86% found once. Germline CDR1 MNHNS, CDR2 SASEGT. The CDR3 is made up of 16 amino acids. V was shortened by 2 bases and J by 3 bases, with 13 bases between the two germline ends. The TCR comes from a man aged 55 to 70 with urothelial cancer. The V and J genes are TRBV6-1 and TRBJ2-2; D not certain. The sample in question was PBMCs, obtained around atezolizumab (anti-PD-L1) treatment. The CDR3 nucleotides are TGTGCCAGCAGTGAATCATTGGGCAGTCACACCGGGGAGCTGTTTTTT. Its translation: CASSESLGSHTGELFF.